These 27 T cell receptor beta chains were all obtained from the same sample, sequenced in a study of graft-versus-host responses after intestinal transplantation. Libraries were prepared by immunoSEQ multiplex PCR; TCRdb keeps only in-frame clonotypes and omits some of them. The sample carries over 120,000 clones, around 90% recorded once. Their specific antigens are unknown. Sequenced here: unstimulated CD4+ T cells sorted from spleen or lymph node cells, sampled before intestinal transplant. All receptors derive from a human donor who received an intestinal transplant.

The chain uses TRBV7-9 and TRBJ2-1; D is possibly TRBD2 (5 bases). Trimming took off 5 bases at V and 15 bases at J, with 20 bases between the two ends. The CDR3 totals 13 residues. The germline V gene has CDR1 SEHNR and CDR2 FQNEAQ (reference sequence). This CDR3 reads CASSPAEGSPMFF. The CDR3 DNA reads TGTGCCAGCAGCCCCGCTGAGGGATCACCGATGTTCTTC.

The V and J genes are TRBV20-1 and TRBJ2-5, with D perhaps matching TRBD2 (6 bases). Germline values: CDR1 DFQATT, CDR2 SNEGSKA (reference sequence). This CDR3 region has 10 residues. The V and J ends lost 7 bases and 4 bases respectively, with 7 bases between them. The CDR3 region is CSGRGETQYF. In DNA form, the CDR3 reads TGCAGTGGGAGGGGAGAGACCCAGTACTTC.

This chain connects TRBV6-1 to TRBJ2-1; tentative D call: TRBD1 (5 bases). V lost 3 bases and J 1 base, leaving 10 bases between the germline ends. Germline values: CDR1 MNHNS, CDR2 SASEGT. CDR3 length equals 15 residues. The CDR3 DNA reads TGTGCCAGCAGTGAGGGCAGGGTTTCCTACAATGAGCAGTTCTTC. Translated: CASSEGRVSYNEQFF.

This chain links TRBV5-1 with TRBJ2-1; D gene ambiguous. Germline loops: CDR1 SGHRS, CDR2 YFSETQ. Trimming shortened V by 0 bases and J by 5 bases, and 3 bases separated the two germline ends. This CDR3 has 12 amino acids. CDR3 sequence (DNA): TGCGCCAGCAGCTTGGAGAACAATGAGCAGTTCTTC. Its translation is CASSLENNEQFF.

This clone was found once. This chain joins TRBV2 and TRBJ2-3; 9 nucleotides match TRBD1. Germline V gives CDR1 SNHLY, CDR2 FYNNEI. V shed 4 bases, J shed 3 bases, and the junction held 5 bases outside the gene matches. This CDR3 region has 15 residues. In DNA form, the CDR3 reads TGTGCCAGCAGTGTACGGACAGGGGATACAGATACGCAGTATTTT. The encoded protein is CASSVRTGDTDTQYF.

The rearrangement links TRBV28 to TRBJ2-5; tentatively, D is TRBD2 (5 bases). From germline, CDR1 is MDHEN and CDR2 SYDVKM. The length of the CDR3 is 14 residues. Trimming left V 10 bases short and J 5 bases short, with 20 bases between. As DNA, the CDR3 is TGTGCCACCGCTTTGGTCGCTACTAGGGAGACCCAGTACTTC. Its protein is CATALVATRETQYF.

This clone is a singleton in its sample. The gene calls are TRBV9 and TRBJ2-5; D might be TRBD1 (6 bases). The CDR3 loop spans 15 amino acids. V shed 3 bases and J shed 3 bases, with 15 bases lying between them. Germline assignment: CDR1 SGDLS and CDR2 YYNGEE. The DNA of the CDR3 is TGTGCCAGCAGCGCAACTCACAGGGTTGAAGAGACCCAGTACTTC. Protein sequence: CASSATHRVEETQYF.

Concerning this clone itself: This sample includes further DNA sequences coding for the same CDR3. V and J are TRBV19 and TRBJ2-1, with D tentatively TRBD2 (6 bases). Looked up from germline, CDR1 is LNHDA and CDR2 is SQIVND (reference sequence). The V end lost 6 bases, the J end lost 0 bases, and 6 bases lay between the germline ends. This CDR3 spans 13 amino acids. The chain's CDR3 is CASSGSSYNEQFF. The CDR3 nucleotides read TGTGCCAGTAGCGGGAGCTCCTACAATGAGCAGTTCTTC.

The V call is TRBV28, the J call TRBJ2-5, with 8 bases lining up with TRBD2. The DNA matches TRBJ2-7 better at its end, which makes the J call doubtful. CDR3 size: 14 residues. CDR1 and CDR2 (germline): MDHEN, SYDVKM. CDR3 sequence reads: CASSESGGSYEQYF. CDR3 nucleotide sequence: TGTGCCAGCAGTGAAAGCGGGGGTTCCTACGAGCAGTACTTC.

By proportion, this clone is medium-sized. The rearrangement links TRBV7-9 to TRBJ2-7; D is unclear. Deletions cut 2 bases from V and 1 base from J, with 6 bases between. Germline values: CDR1 SEHNR, CDR2 FQNEAQ (reference sequence). This CDR3 region has 13 residues. CDR3 sequence (DNA): TGTGCCAGCAGCTTAACAGATTCCTACGAGCAGTACTTC. It is translated as CASSLTDSYEQYF.

DNA for the CDR3: TGTGCCAGCAGAACGCTAACAGGGCGAGGGACTGAAGCTTTCTTT. As protein: CASRTLTGRGTEAFF. This rearrangement joins TRBV6-5 to TRBJ1-1; D is perhaps TRBD1 (6 bases). The germline V and J ends were trimmed by 6 bases and 5 bases, with 19 bases remaining between them. Per germline, CDR1 MNHEY and CDR2 SVGAGI. The length of the CDR3 is 15 residues.

This chain joins TRBV7-2 and TRBJ1-5, with D perhaps TRBD1 (5 bases). Germline values: CDR1 SGHTA, CDR2 FQGNSA. Trimming removed 2 bases from V and 2 bases from J, with 10 bases in between. The length of the CDR3 is 15 residues. In DNA, the CDR3 is TGTGCCAGCAGCTTAACCAGGGACGGCAATCAGCCCCAGCATTTT. Translation: CASSLTRDGNQPQHF.

V is TRBV5-1 and J is TRBJ2-7; 12 bases are a match to TRBD1. The ends lost 4 bases at V and 7 bases at J; junction bases unmatched: 9. This CDR3 spans 15 amino acids. Germline V gene data show CDR1 as SGHRS and CDR2 as YFSETQ. The CDR3 DNA sequence: TGCGCCAGCAGCACCGGGACAGGGGGCTTTGGGGAGCAGTACTTC. Residues: CASSTGTGGFGEQYF.

The V gene is TRBV5-1, the J gene TRBJ1-4; D call uncertain. This CDR3 has 16 amino acids. The V end lost 0 bases, the J end lost 1 base, and 10 bases lay between the germline ends. The V gene's germline CDR1 is SGHRS and CDR2 YFSETQ. The CDR3 bases are TGCGCCAGCAGCTTGGCCGGGGTGAGAACTAATGAAAAACTGTTTTTT. It codes for CASSLAGVRTNEKLFF.

The V gene is TRBV19, the J gene TRBJ2-4; 9 bases match TRBD1. Germline trimming cut 6 bases from V and 1 base from J; bases unmatched to any gene: 7. CDR1 and CDR2 (germline): LNHDA, SQIVND (reference sequence). The CDR3 sequence is 16 residues long. In DNA form, the CDR3 reads TGTGCCAGTAGAGCGGACAGGGGAATCGCCAAAAACATTCAGTACTTC. Protein product: CASRADRGIAKNIQYF.

The chain employs TRBV19 and TRBJ1-5, with D maybe TRBD1 (5 bases). The CDR3 runs 15 residues. Trimming shortened V by 6 bases and J by 0 bases, and 12 bases separated the two germline ends. CDR1 is LNHDA and CDR2 is SQIVND in the germline V gene (reference sequence). The CDR3 loop reads CASRGVFNSNQPQHF. In nucleotides, the CDR3 is TGTGCCAGTAGAGGGGTCTTTAATAGCAATCAGCCCCAGCATTTT.

The chain joins TRBV27 to TRBJ1-2, with 8 bases identical to TRBD1. With V trimmed by 6 bases and J by 4 bases, 1 base remained unmatched. The CDR3 contains 12 residues. Per germline, CDR1 MNHEY and CDR2 SMNVEV (reference sequence). CDR3 residues: CASRGQGYGYTF. CDR3 DNA sequence: TGTGCCAGCAGAGGACAGGGCTATGGCTACACCTTC.

As concerns this clone: The junction departs from germline at one end; a sequencing error may be responsible. The chain combines TRBV7-3 with TRBJ2-5, with 10 bases aligning to TRBD2. Germline V gene sequence: CDR1 SGHTA, CDR2 FQGTGA. CDR3 length: 15 residues. For the CDR3, the DNA is TGTGCCAGCAGCTCTATAGCGGGGGGAAAAGAGATCCAGTACTTC. Translating gives CASSSIAGGKEIQYF.

The CDR3 reads CASSPRLDTADTQYF. CDR3 sequence (DNA): TGTGCCAGCAGCCCCAGACTCGACACCGCAGATACGCAGTATTTT. This chain links TRBV14 with TRBJ2-3; D gene uncertain. The germline V gene encodes CDR1 SGHDN and CDR2 FVKESK. V gave up 4 bases and J gave up 4 bases, with 15 bases separating them. The CDR3 sequence is 15 residues long.

The J gene is TRBJ1-4, the V gene TRBV28; possibly TRBD1 for D (5 bases). The V end was cut by 6 bases, the J end by 13 bases, with 12 bases between. The CDR3 spans 11 residues. In germline, CDR1 is MDHEN, CDR2 SYDVKM. The CDR3 DNA follows: TGTGCCAGCAGCCAACCGGGGCGACTGTTTTTT. Amino acids: CASSQPGRLFF.

The chain has TRBV5-1 and TRBJ2-6; D remains ambiguous. Trimming took off 3 bases at V and 4 bases at J, with 11 bases between the two ends. The CDR3 covers 15 residues. Germline V lookup: CDR1 SGHRS, CDR2 YFSETQ. The CDR3 region has the DNA TGCGCCAGCAGCTCTTCGTGGAACGGGGCCAACGTCCTGACTTTC. Its translation is CASSSSWNGANVLTF.

This clone was seen a handful of times. V usage is TRBV19 and J usage is TRBJ1-2; 9 nucleotides align to TRBD1. The V gene end was trimmed by 6 bases and the J gene end by 3 bases; junction bases not matched to a gene: 5. CDR3 length equals 14 residues. Per germline, CDR1 LNHDA and CDR2 SQIVND (reference sequence). The CDR3 loop reads CASSQDRGYYGYTF. CDR3 nucleotides: TGTGCCAGTAGCCAGGACAGGGGCTACTATGGCTACACCTTC.

This chain joins TRBV28 and TRBJ2-3, with 8 bases that match TRBD2. V lost 6 bases, J lost 4 bases, and 6 bases stayed unmatched. CDR3 length equals 14 residues. The germline CDR1 and CDR2 sequences are MDHEN and SYDVKM. Here the CDR3 DNA reads TGTGCCAGCAGCCGGGGGGGGGACGCAGATACGCAGTATTTT. Protein: CASSRGGDADTQYF.

V usage is TRBV4-2 and J usage is TRBJ2-1; 8 bases align to TRBD2. The CDR3 extends over 17 amino acids. Germline lookup yields CDR1 LGHNA and CDR2 YNFKEQ. Losses at the gene ends were 0 bases for V and 3 bases for J; bases not matched to a gene: 7. DNA of the CDR3: TGTGCCAGCAGCCAAGAAGATGGAACTAGCGGCTACAATGAGCAGTTCTTC. It yields the protein CASSQEDGTSGYNEQFF.

The rearrangement joins TRBV6-5 to TRBJ1-3; no reliable D call. This CDR3 is built from 13 residues. The V and J ends lost 7 bases and 4 bases respectively, with 11 bases between them. Germline-derived CDR1 and CDR2 are MNHEY and SVGAGI. The CDR3 loop is CASKSVRGNTIYF. CDR3 coding DNA: TGTGCCAGCAAAAGTGTCCGGGGAAACACCATATATTTT.

The chain carries TRBV19 and TRBJ2-4; no reliable D call. V lost 8 bases and J lost 1, with 12 bases in between. The CDR3 contains 14 residues. Germline assignment: CDR1 LNHDA and CDR2 SQIVND (reference sequence). The CDR3 sequence: CASQSPFAKNIQYF. The CDR3 DNA reads TGTGCCAGTCAATCACCGTTCGCCAAAAACATTCAGTACTTC.

V gene TRBV7-2 combines with J gene TRBJ2-7; 10 bases fit TRBD2. This CDR3 is built from 16 residues. J lost 3 bases, V lost 6 bases, and 11 bases had no gene match. Germline V gene lookup returns CDR1 SGHTA and CDR2 FQGNSA. CDR3 protein: CASSLTNSGRFYEQYF. CDR3 in DNA: TGTGCCAGCAGTCTGACTAATAGCGGGAGGTTCTACGAGCAGTACTTC. The whole variable domain, filled in from reference TRBV7-2 and TRBJ2-7, reads GAGVSQSPSNKVTEKGKDVELRCDPISGHTALYWYRQSLGQGLEFLIYFQGNSAPDKSGLPSDRFSAERTGGSVSTLTIQRTQQEDSAVYLCASSLTNSGRFYEQYFGPGTRLTVT.